This T cell receptor beta chain was recovered during a study of T cell responses to AZD1222 COVID-19 vaccine. At the level of the study: Some second doses came at about 4 weeks and others at about 12 weeks; these were pooled. The study's findings and limits: Donors were largely white British and mainly female; clonal diversity was possibly underestimated. Reportedly, nearly half of unique spike TCRs recognized epitopes outside B.1.351/B.1.1.7 mutations. The study identified only six AZD1222 recipients as seropositive at baseline.

A word on this clone: Its specificity is unknown.

Some clones are missing from TCRdb's copy, which holds only in-frame ones; the method was immunoSEQ multiplex PCR. Of 100,000 to 150,000 clones listed, about 89% were seen once; the top ten hold 5% to 6.5%. The germline CDR1 and CDR2 sequences are SNHLY and FYNNEI. Trimming took off 3 bases at V and 4 bases at J, with 10 bases between the two ends. This CDR3 spans 15 amino acids. Sequenced here: peripheral blood, sampled on day 0 of AZD1222 vaccination. This chain links TRBV2 with TRBJ2-6, with D perhaps assigned TRBD1 or TRBD2 (5 bases each). This sequence was found in an adult in good health. CDR3 nucleotide sequence: TGTGCCAGCAGTGAGTCGGGGCAAGGGGCCAACGTCCTGACTTTC. This translates into CASSESGQGANVLTF. Filled out from reference TRBV2 and TRBJ2-6, the complete variable domain reads EPEVTQTPSHQVTQMGQEVILRCVPISNHLYFYWYRQILGQKVEFLVSFYNNEISEKSEIFDDQFSVERPDGSNFTLKIRSTKLEDSAMYFCASSESGQGANVLTFGAGSRLTVL.